This TCR beta chain was profiled in a study of blood T cell repertoires in COVID-19. Study background: Sources were T cells, B-cell-depleted T cells, or PBMCs; the material itself was cDNA or gDNA.

Authors' processing steps: Reference gene primer amplification yielded estimated nucleated cell counts. Only in-frame clones appear in the TCRdb table, and some are missing; sequencing was by immunoSEQ multiplex PCR. The D gene and trimming were derived from the DNA, and the V and J assignments and clone size from that table. The sample records about 180,000 clones, 86% being singletons. Individuals aged about 18 to 89 years were recruited from fewer than 30 US areas. Cohorts were assigned according to the clinical history that participants reported. Sequencing was carried out using PBMCs or T cells enriched from blood (not recorded which). The sequence came from a woman under 40 who had recovered from COVID-19.

CDR3 protein: CASEEASGRLYEQYF. Written as DNA, the CDR3 is TGTGCCAGCGAGGAAGCTAGCGGGAGGTTGTACGAGCAGTACTTC. The chain has TRBV28 and TRBJ2-7, with TRBD2 matching over 11 bases. The germline CDR1 and CDR2 sequences are MDHEN and SYDVKM. Trimming cost V 8 bases and J 4 bases; bases outside gene matches: 10. This CDR3 comprises 15 residues. Complete variable domain (other parts from reference TRBV28 and TRBJ2-7): DVKVTQSSRYLVKRTGEKVFLECVQDMDHENMFWYRQDPGLGLRLIYFSYDVKMKEKGDIPEGYSVSREKKERFSLILESASTNQTSMYLCASEEASGRLYEQYFGPGTRLTVT.